This T cell receptor (beta chain) was sequenced during a study of blood T cell repertoires in COVID-19. Germline V gene data show CDR1 as GTSNPN and CDR2 as SVGIG (reference sequence). This CDR3 region has 17 residues. V lost 2 bases, J lost 5 bases, and 19 bases lay in between. TCRdb's copy holds only in-frame clones and misses some; the assay was immunoSEQ multiplex PCR. The table includes roughly 120,000 clones, under 90% detected once. This receptor was identified in a man in his 60s with acute or convalescent COVID-19. Sequenced: peripheral blood. This rearrangement joins TRBV30 to TRBJ1-6; D remains unclear. CDR3 coding DNA: TGTGCCTGGAGTCCCCCATGGGCATTCAGCCATAATTCACCCCTCCACTTT. Its translation is CAWSPPWAFSHNSPLHF.